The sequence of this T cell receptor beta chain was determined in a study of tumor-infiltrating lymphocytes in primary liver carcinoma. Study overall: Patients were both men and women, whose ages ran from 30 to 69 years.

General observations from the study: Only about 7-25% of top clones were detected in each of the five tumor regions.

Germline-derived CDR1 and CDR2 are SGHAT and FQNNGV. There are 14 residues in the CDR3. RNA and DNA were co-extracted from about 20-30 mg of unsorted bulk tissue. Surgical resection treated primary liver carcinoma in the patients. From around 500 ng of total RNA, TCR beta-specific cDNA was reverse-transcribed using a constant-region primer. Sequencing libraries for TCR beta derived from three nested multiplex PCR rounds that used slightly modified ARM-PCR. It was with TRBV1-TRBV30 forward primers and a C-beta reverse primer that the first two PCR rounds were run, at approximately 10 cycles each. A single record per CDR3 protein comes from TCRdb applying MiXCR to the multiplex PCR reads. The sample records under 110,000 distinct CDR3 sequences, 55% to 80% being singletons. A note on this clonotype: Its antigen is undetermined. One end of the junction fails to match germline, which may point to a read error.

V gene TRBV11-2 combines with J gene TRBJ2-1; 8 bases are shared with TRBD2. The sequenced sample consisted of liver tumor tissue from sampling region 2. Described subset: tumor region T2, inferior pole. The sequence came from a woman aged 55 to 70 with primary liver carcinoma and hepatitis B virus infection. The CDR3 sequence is CASSLGLAFIGQFF. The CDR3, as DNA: TGTGCCAGTAGCTTAGGACTAGCTTTCATTGGGCAGTTCTTC.